A single sample gave rise to the 14 T cell receptor beta chains below, sequenced in a study of Graves' ophthalmopathy and Graves' hyperthyroidism. Amplifying from RNA transcripts, the study obtained TCR beta CDR3 regions. Amplification began with first-round RT-PCR using HTBI primers, then second-round multiplex PCR was performed. TCRdb used MiXCR to reprocess the multiplex PCR reads, holding one entry per CDR3 protein. The repertoire consists of 680,000 or so distinct CDR3 sequences, with 20% to 25% occurring once and the leading ten covering around 6.5%. The sequenced sample consisted of peripheral blood. These receptors all stem from a woman under 30 with stable Graves' hyperthyroidism. Some clones in this sample may be carry-over from other donors' samples.

The sample holds many counts of this clonotype. This chain links TRBV10-3 with TRBJ1-1; D is unclear. In germline, CDR1 is ENHRY, CDR2 SYGVKD. This CDR3 comprises 11 residues. V shed 7 bases and J shed 1 base, with 4 bases lying between them. The CDR3 sequence is CAIKGNTEAFF. CDR3 DNA sequence: TGTGCCATCAAAGGGAACACTGAAGCTTTCTTT.

There are many counts of this clonotype. V gene TRBV7-2 combines with J gene TRBJ1-1; D remains unclear. This CDR3 contains 12 residues. Trimming removed 0 bases from V and 4 bases from J, with 3 bases in between. Per germline, CDR1 SGHTA and CDR2 FQGNSA. The CDR3 reads CASSLATTEAFF. The CDR3 region has the DNA TGTGCCAGCAGCTTAGCGACCACTGAAGCTTTCTTT.

This clonotype was counted many times. V usage is TRBV20-1 and J usage is TRBJ1-3, with D unclear. The CDR3 sequence is 13 residues long. Trimming took off 1 base at V and 1 base at J, with 5 bases between the two ends. In germline, CDR1 is DFQATT, CDR2 SNEGSKA (reference sequence). The CDR3 nucleotides are TGCAGTGCTAGAGGCTTATCTGGAAACACCATATATTTT. Amino acids: CSARGLSGNTIYF.

This clonotype was seen repeatedly, ten times or more. This chain joins TRBV7-6 and TRBJ1-6; no clear D gene. Germline V CDR1 and CDR2: SGHVS, FNYEAQ. V was pared by 4 bases and J by 7 bases, with 8 bases between. The CDR3 totals 13 residues. The CDR3 here is CASSSNRNSPLHF. The CDR3 DNA sequence: TGTGCCAGCAGCTCCAACAGAAATTCACCCCTCCACTTT.

This clonotype was seen repeatedly, ten times or more. The chain combines TRBV12-3 or TRBV12-4 with TRBJ2-7; possible D gene TRBD1, 6 bases. CDR3 length: 15 amino acids. V was pared by 3 bases and J by 5 bases, with 17 bases between. Here the CDR3 reads CASSFRGTQRDEQYF. The CDR3 nucleotides read TGTGCCAGCAGTTTTAGGGGGACACAAAGGGACGAGCAGTACTTC.

Only a few counts were recorded for this clonotype. The CDR3 loop reads CASSQKIEGQPQHF. DNA of the CDR3: TGTGCCAGCAGCCAGAAGATTGAGGGACAGCCCCAGCATTTT. The J gene is TRBJ1-5, the V gene TRBV3-1, with unresolved D. Trimming left V 3 bases short and J 7 bases short, with 13 bases between. This CDR3 has 14 amino acids. Germline V CDR1 and CDR2: LGHDT, YNNKEL (reference sequence).

This clonotype came up a few times. V usage is TRBV19 and J usage is TRBJ2-7, with TRBD1 matching over 9 bases. The germline V gene has CDR1 LNHDA and CDR2 SQIVND (reference sequence). The CDR3 extends over 15 amino acids. V was clipped by 3 bases and J by 1 base; unmatched bases: 4. The CDR3 protein is CASSIGTGRSYEQYF. The CDR3 DNA sequence: TGTGCCAGTAGTATTGGGACAGGGAGATCCTACGAGCAGTACTTC.

J is TRBJ2-2 and V is TRBV6-1, with D perhaps matching TRBD1 or TRBD2 (5 bases each). V gave up 10 bases and J gave up 2 bases, with 14 bases separating them. The CDR3 is 14 residues long. Germline CDR1 is MNHNS and CDR2 is SASEGT. This chain's CDR3 is CATQGPRNTGELFF. In DNA, the CDR3 is TGTGCCACCCAGGGACCCAGAAACACCGGGGAGCTGTTTTTT.

The sample holds many counts of this clonotype. The CDR3 sequence is CSARKGQTGDSPLHF. In DNA, the CDR3 is TGCAGTGCTAGAAAGGGGCAGACCGGGGATTCACCCCTCCACTTT. The V call is TRBV20-1, the J call TRBJ1-6, with D tentatively TRBD1 (5 bases). CDR1 and CDR2 from the germline V gene are DFQATT and SNEGSKA (reference sequence). Trimming removed 2 bases at V and 8 bases at J, with 16 bases between. The CDR3 covers 15 residues.

This clonotype was observed at least ten times. J is TRBJ2-4 and V is TRBV12-3 or TRBV12-4; 13 bases are shared with TRBD2. V shed 5 bases, J shed 3 bases, and the junction held 7 bases outside the gene matches. The CDR3 runs 17 residues. CDR3 amino acids: CASSVPGTSGDKNIQYF. The CDR3, as DNA: TGTGCCAGCAGTGTCCCCGGGACTAGCGGGGACAAAAACATTCAGTACTTC.

This clonotype was seen a few times. This clone may be a read error of a much larger clone one base away. The chain has TRBV14 and TRBJ1-1; D might be TRBD1 (5 bases). CDR3 length: 13 residues. Germline V CDR1 and CDR2: SGHDN, FVKESK. CDR3 sequence (DNA): TGTGCCAGCAGCCAGACAGTTAACACTGAAGCTTGCTTT. It codes for CASSQTVNTEACF.

Note on this clonotype: The junction does not match germline at one end; this may be a read error. V is TRBV7-7 and J is TRBJ2-7; TRBD1 matches at 10 bases. Per germline, CDR1 SSHAT and CDR2 FNYEAQ (reference sequence). This CDR3 spans 15 amino acids. CDR3 nucleotides: TGTGCTAGCAGCCTAGGCGGGACAGGGGACTACGAGCAGTACTTC. As protein: CASSLGGTGDYEQYF.

This clonotype showed up many times. The chain carries TRBV12-3 or TRBV12-4 and TRBJ1-1, with unresolved D. There are 14 residues in the CDR3. The V and J ends lost 2 bases and 1 base respectively, with 8 bases between them. The CDR3 DNA sequence: TGTGCCAGCAGTTTAAAGGGAACGAACACTGAAGCTTTCTTT. This gives the protein CASSLKGTNTEAFF.

The rearrangement links TRBV18 to TRBJ2-2, with 7 bases fitting TRBD1. V trimming: 3 bases; J trimming: 7 bases; junction bases outside the gene matches: 8. In germline, CDR1 is KGHSH, CDR2 LQKENI. The CDR3 length is 15 residues. The DNA of the CDR3 is TGTGCCAGCTCACCCGACAGGGCGCCCCTCGGGGAGCTGTTTTTT. Protein: CASSPDRAPLGELFF.